The source of this TCR beta chain is a study of shared clonotypes between healthy human individuals. This table comes from immunoSEQ multiplex PCR, and its TCRdb copy is limited to in-frame clones, with some not included. The sample has roughly 1.5 million clones, 95% to 99% seen once. Donors, without exception, were Caucasian adults residing in Nashville, Tennessee. Trimming left V 3 bases short and J 0 bases short, with 12 bases between. In germline, CDR1 is KGHSH, CDR2 LQKENI. The CDR3 has 15 amino acids. The J gene is TRBJ2-7, the V gene TRBV18, with D perhaps matching TRBD1 or TRBD2 (6 bases each). The specimen was naive CD4+ T cells sorted from blood. The subset is: CD45RA+ positively selected. The TCR comes from a man in his thirties or forties in good health. The CDR3 reads CASSPRGTTSYEQYF. In nucleotides, the CDR3 is TGTGCCAGCTCACCTCGGGGGACAACCTCCTACGAGCAGTACTTC.